A single sample is the source of the 11 T cell receptor beta chains below, sequenced in a study of shared clonotypes between healthy human individuals. Profiling relied on immunoSEQ multiplex PCR, and the TCRdb table lists in-frame clones only, not all of them. In the table there are about 2.3 million clones, under 95% of which are singletons. Sequencing was performed on naive CD4+ T cells from PBMCs. Subset noted: CD45RA+ positively selected. These receptors were obtained from a man younger than 35 in good health. Some clones in this sample may be carry-over from other donors' samples.

Details on this clone: Other DNA sequences of this sample code for an identical CDR3. CDR3 nucleotides: TGTGCCAGCAGTTTCGGGGGTACAGATACGCAGTATTTT. Translation gives CASSFGGTDTQYF. The chain recombines TRBV27 with TRBJ2-3; tentatively, D is TRBD2 (6 bases). Trimming left V 3 bases short and J 3 bases short, with 7 bases between. The CDR3 length is 13 residues. Germline V gene sequence: CDR1 MNHEY, CDR2 SMNVEV (reference sequence).

This clone was counted once. Other DNA sequences in the same sample also yield this CDR3. V usage is TRBV7-9 and J usage is TRBJ2-7; D may be TRBD1 (5 bases). The V gene lost 4 bases and the J gene lost 5 bases, with 9 bases spanning the gap. Germline V gives CDR1 SEHNR, CDR2 FQNEAQ (reference sequence). The CDR3 runs 12 residues. The CDR3 is CASSSQGNEQYF. CDR3 DNA sequence: TGTGCCAGCAGCTCCCAGGGTAACGAGCAGTACTTC. The whole variable domain, remainder taken from reference TRBV7-9 and TRBJ2-7, is DTGVSQNPRHKITKRGQNVTFRCDPISEHNRLYWYRQTLGQGPEFLTYFQNEAQLEKSRLLSDRFSAERPKGSFSTLEIQRTEQGDSAMYLCASSSQGNEQYFGPGTRLTVT.

This clone occurred a few times. V is TRBV6-5 and J is TRBJ1-2; no reliable D call. Germline CDR1 is MNHEY and CDR2 is SVGAGI. The V gene lost 2 bases and the J gene lost 8 bases, with 12 bases spanning the gap. CDR3 length equals 13 residues. The DNA for the CDR3 is TGTGCCAGCAGTTACCGGGCTGGGGAAGGCTACACCTTC. Protein product: CASSYRAGEGYTF.

The chain couples TRBV2 to TRBJ1-2; perhaps TRBD1 as D (5 bases). The CDR3 loop spans 14 amino acids. Germline assignment: CDR1 SNHLY and CDR2 FYNNEI. The V end was cut by 0 bases, the J end by 7 bases, with 12 bases between. CDR3 amino acids: CASSEAGGAGGYTF. For the CDR3, the DNA is TGTGCCAGCAGTGAAGCAGGAGGGGCGGGTGGCTACACCTTC.

In its sample, this clone was seen a few times. The sample contains more than one DNA sequence encoding this CDR3. The chain combines TRBV5-1 with TRBJ2-5; TRBD1 agrees at 7 bases. Germline-derived CDR1 and CDR2 are SGHRS and YFSETQ. Trimming at V came to 0 bases and at J to 3 bases, leaving 2 bases not matched to a gene. The CDR3 has 14 residues. The DNA of the CDR3 is TGCGCCAGCAGCTTGGCCGGGACAGAAGAGACCCAGTACTTC. Amino acids: CASSLAGTEETQYF.

CDR3 DNA sequence: TGCAGCGTTGGGGACTACCAGGGGCGCGAGCAGTACTTC. Translation: CSVGDYQGREQYF. The J gene is TRBJ2-7, the V gene TRBV29-1; perhaps TRBD2 as D (7 bases). V was trimmed by 4 bases and J by 6 bases, leaving 16 bases between them. CDR3 length equals 13 residues. The germline gives CDR1 SQVTM, CDR2 ANQGSEA.

The chain couples TRBV2 to TRBJ2-5; TRBD1 is a possible D gene (5 bases). This CDR3 is built from 14 residues. V lost 6 bases and J 0 bases, leaving 11 bases between the germline ends. Germline V gives CDR1 SNHLY, CDR2 FYNNEI. DNA for the CDR3: TGTGCCAGCAGCCGCGACAGCTACCAAGAGACCCAGTACTTC. The encoded protein is CASSRDSYQETQYF.

This clone was picked up one time. The chain uses TRBV5-4 and TRBJ1-2; 8 positions match TRBD1. Germline lookup yields CDR1 SGHNT and CDR2 YYREEE (reference sequence). V was clipped by 4 bases and J by 3 bases; unmatched bases: 11. This CDR3 is 16 amino acids long. CDR3 bases: TGTGCCAGCAGCAATGGGGGGCAGGGGGCTCACTATGGCTACACCTTC. Its translation is CASSNGGQGAHYGYTF.

To note about this clone: Other DNA sequences within the sample encode an identical CDR3. CDR3 in amino acids: CASSSTAGNTEAFF. As DNA, the CDR3 is TGCGCCAGCAGCAGTACGGCTGGGAACACTGAAGCTTTCTTT. The rearrangement joins TRBV5-1 to TRBJ1-1; D gene ambiguous. Germline V gene data show CDR1 as SGHRS and CDR2 as YFSETQ. V gave up 4 bases and J gave up 1 base, with 11 bases separating them. This CDR3 is built from 14 residues.

In the case of this clone: The same CDR3 also results from other DNA sequences found in this sample. The rearrangement uses TRBV7-8 and TRBJ1-1; no reliable D call. The germline V gene has CDR1 SGHVS and CDR2 FQNEAQ. The V gene lost 1 base and the J gene lost 2 bases, with 8 bases spanning the gap. CDR3 length equals 14 residues. CDR3 amino acids: CASSLVSLNTEAFF. As DNA, the CDR3 is TGTGCCAGCAGCTTAGTTTCGCTAAACACTGAAGCTTTCTTT.

The J gene is TRBJ1-6, the V gene TRBV6-5; a possible D gene is TRBD1 (6 bases). The CDR3 extends over 15 amino acids. Trimming cost V 2 bases and J 8 bases, with 13 bases left between them. CDR1 MNHEY and CDR2 SVGAGI come from the germline V gene. The chain's CDR3 is CASSYRLRGDSPLHF. The CDR3 nucleotides are TGTGCCAGCAGTTACCGGTTGAGGGGGGATTCACCCCTCCACTTT.